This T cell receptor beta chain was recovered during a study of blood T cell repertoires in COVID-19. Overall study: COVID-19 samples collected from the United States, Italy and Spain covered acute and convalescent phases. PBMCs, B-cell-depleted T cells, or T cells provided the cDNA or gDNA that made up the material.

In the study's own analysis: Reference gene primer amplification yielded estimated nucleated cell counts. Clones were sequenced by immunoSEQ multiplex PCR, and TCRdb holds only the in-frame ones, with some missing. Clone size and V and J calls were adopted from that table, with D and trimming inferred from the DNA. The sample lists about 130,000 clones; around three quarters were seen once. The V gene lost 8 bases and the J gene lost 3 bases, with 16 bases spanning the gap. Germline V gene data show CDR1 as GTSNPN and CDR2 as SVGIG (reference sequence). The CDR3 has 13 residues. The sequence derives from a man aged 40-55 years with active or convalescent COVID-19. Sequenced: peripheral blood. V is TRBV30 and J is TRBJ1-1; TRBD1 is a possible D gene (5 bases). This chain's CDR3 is CAGHNGGYTEAFF. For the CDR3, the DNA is TGTGCCGGGCACAACGGGGGGTACACTGAAGCTTTCTTT.